Each of the 27 T cell receptor beta chains below was sequenced from the same sample in a study of glioma-infiltrating T cells after dendritic cell vaccination. Time point indicated: after dendritic cell vaccination, including at tumor progression/relapse. TCRdb's table, derived via immunoSEQ multiplex PCR, lists solely in-frame clones and lacks some. The profile covers about 50,000 clones, with over 75% appearing a single time and 5.3% taken by the ten largest. This sample comprised blood, obtained after dendritic cell vaccination. Receptor source: a human donor with glioblastoma.

The chain uses TRBV5-4 and TRBJ2-7, with TRBD2 matching over 7 bases. The V gene's germline CDR1 is SGHNT and CDR2 YYREEE (reference sequence). Trimming removed 0 bases from V and 3 bases from J; junction bases left unmatched: 0. The CDR3 is 13 amino acids. This CDR3 reads CASSLASGYEQYF. CDR3 DNA: TGTGCCAGCAGCTTGGCTAGCGGCTACGAGCAGTACTTC.

This chain uses TRBV5-5 with TRBJ2-1, with 8 positions matching TRBD2. Germline V gene lookup returns CDR1 SGHKS and CDR2 YYEKEE (reference sequence). This CDR3 spans 15 amino acids. Germline trimming cut 2 bases from V and 9 bases from J; bases unmatched to any gene: 10. CDR3 loop: CASSLSGSQGFEQFF. The CDR3 DNA reads TGTGCCAGCAGCTTAAGCGGGAGTCAAGGGTTTGAGCAGTTCTTC. The full variable domain, completed using reference TRBV5-5 and TRBJ2-1, is DAGVTQSPTHLIKTRGQQVTLRCSPISGHKSVSWYQQVLGQGPQFIFQYYEKEERGRGNFPDRFSARQFPNYSSELNVNALLLGDSALYLCASSLSGSQGFEQFFGPGTRLTVL.

The chain combines TRBV5-4 with TRBJ1-1; weak D call: TRBD1 (5 bases). Germline CDR1 and CDR2: SGHNT and YYREEE (reference sequence). Trimming left V 5 bases short and J 6 bases short, with 20 bases between. This CDR3 is built from 15 residues. CDR3 sequence reads: CASREWGDGRAEAFF. DNA of the CDR3: TGTGCCAGCAGGGAATGGGGGGACGGACGCGCTGAAGCTTTCTTT.

The chain recombines TRBV9 with TRBJ2-1, with 7 bases aligning to TRBD2. CDR3 length: 14 amino acids. V lost 4 bases, J lost 4 bases, and 5 bases stayed unmatched. Looked up from germline, CDR1 is SGDLS and CDR2 is YYNGEE. The CDR3 loop reads CASSQSGIYNEQFF. As DNA, the CDR3 is TGTGCCAGCAGCCAGAGCGGGATTTACAATGAGCAGTTCTTC.

The rearrangement joins TRBV10-3 to TRBJ1-2, with TRBD1 matching 7 bases. The V gene end was trimmed by 11 bases and the J gene end by 4 bases; junction bases not matched to a gene: 13. The CDR3 length is 14 residues. Germline V CDR1 and CDR2: ENHRY, SYGVKD. In DNA form, the CDR3 reads TGTGCCTCGAACCCGGGACAGACTCTCTATGGCTACACCTTC. Amino acids: CASNPGQTLYGYTF.

This chain connects TRBV28 to TRBJ2-7; TRBD2 matches at 11 bases. Germline CDR1 and CDR2: MDHEN and SYDVKM. This CDR3 comprises 14 residues. V shed 7 bases, J shed 6 bases, and the junction held 8 bases outside the gene matches. The CDR3, as DNA: TGTGCCAGCAAAACACTAGCGGGAGCTCGCGAGCAGTACTTC. Protein: CASKTLAGAREQYF.

The chain links TRBV11-2 to TRBJ1-3, with 8 bases aligning to TRBD1. V was clipped by 6 bases and J by 0 bases; unmatched bases: 16. This CDR3 is built from 19 residues. CDR1 and CDR2 from the germline V gene are SGHAT and FQNNGV. The CDR3 bases are TGTGCCAGCAGTTCCGGGACAGGCGTATTCGGGAGCTCTGGAAACACCATATATTTT. It translates to CASSSGTGVFGSSGNTIYF. Together with reference TRBV11-2 and TRBJ1-3, the CDR3 gives the full variable domain: EAGVAQSPRYKIIEKRQSVAFWCNPISGHATLYWYQQILGQGPKLLIQFQNNGVVDDSQLPKDRFSAERLKGVDSTLKIQPAKLEDSAVYLCASSSGTGVFGSSGNTIYFGEGSWLTVV.

The rearrangement links TRBV19 to TRBJ1-4; tentatively, D is TRBD1 (5 bases). The V gene lost 5 bases and the J gene lost 0 bases, with 10 bases spanning the gap. This CDR3 spans 15 amino acids. In germline, CDR1 is LNHDA, CDR2 SQIVND (reference sequence). DNA for the CDR3: TGTGCCAGTAGTCGACAGTTTGCAACTAATGAAAAACTGTTTTTT. This translates into CASSRQFATNEKLFF.

This clone was seen only once. V usage is TRBV6-1 and J usage is TRBJ1-1, with D hard to call. This CDR3 has 15 amino acids. Trimming pared 6 bases from V and 4 bases from J, leaving 18 bases between. Germline V CDR1 and CDR2: MNHNS, SASEGT. CDR3 nucleotide sequence: TGTGCCAGCAGCTTCTCGGGCGGGTCGGGCACTGAAGCTTTCTTT. It encodes CASSFSGGSGTEAFF.

The chain joins TRBV5-4 to TRBJ1-1, with no clear D. V gave up 2 bases and J gave up 3 bases, with 11 bases separating them. The CDR3 runs to 14 residues. Per the germline V gene, CDR1 is SGHNT and CDR2 is YYREEE (reference sequence). The CDR3 spells CASSFDQAYTEAFF. The DNA of the CDR3 is TGTGCCAGCAGCTTTGACCAGGCGTACACTGAAGCTTTCTTT.

The genes are TRBV7-9 and TRBJ1-2; the match to TRBD1 covers 8 bases. Germline loops: CDR1 SEHNR, CDR2 FQNEAQ (reference sequence). The V gene end was trimmed by 3 bases and the J gene end by 2 bases; junction bases not matched to a gene: 2. CDR3 length equals 14 residues. CDR3 nucleotides: TGTGCCAGCAGCTTGAGACAGGGGAACTATGGCTACACCTTC. Translation: CASSLRQGNYGYTF.

This clone was counted a single time. The chain is built from TRBV27 and TRBJ1-1; D gene ambiguous. Trimming shortened V by 9 bases and J by 4 bases, and 12 bases separated the two germline ends. The CDR3 is 12 residues long. Germline CDR1 reads MNHEY; CDR2 reads SMNVEV (reference sequence). This chain's CDR3 is CASLTNPTEAFF. CDR3 sequence (DNA): TGTGCCAGTTTGACAAATCCCACTGAAGCTTTCTTT.

V usage is TRBV5-1 and J usage is TRBJ2-3; the match to TRBD1 covers 8 bases. CDR3 size: 19 residues. V lost 4 bases and J lost 2; bases outside the gene matches: 18. Germline V gives CDR1 SGHRS, CDR2 YFSETQ. CDR3: CASSPTGTGTLSVTDTQYF. Here the CDR3 DNA reads TGCGCCAGCAGCCCAACCGGGACAGGCACTTTAAGCGTCACAGATACGCAGTATTTT.

This chain uses TRBV19 with TRBJ2-1; D is possibly TRBD2 (5 bases). Trimming took 3 bases from V and 9 from J, leaving 21 bases between them. The CDR3 covers 16 residues. CDR1 LNHDA and CDR2 SQIVND come from the germline V gene (reference sequence). CDR3 in amino acids: CASSMLAGGGRAEQFF. CDR3 bases: TGTGCCAGTAGTATGTTGGCGGGTGGCGGACGTGCTGAGCAGTTCTTC.

The chain joins TRBV11-3 to TRBJ2-1; 11 bases fit TRBD2. In germline, CDR1 is SGHNT, CDR2 YENEEA. V gave up 1 base and J gave up 8 bases; unmatched junction bases: 10. This CDR3 comprises 17 residues. This CDR3 is CASSLGWASGRWDEQFF. The DNA for the CDR3 is TGTGCCAGCAGCTTAGGGTGGGCTAGCGGGAGGTGGGATGAGCAGTTCTTC.

V usage is TRBV25-1 and J usage is TRBJ2-7; D is unresolved. The CDR3 has 13 residues. Germline CDR1 is MGHDK and CDR2 is SYGVNS. Trimming pared 4 bases from V and 6 bases from J, leaving 13 bases between. The CDR3 protein is CASSGQFGREQYF. The CDR3 nucleotides read TGTGCCAGCAGTGGTCAGTTTGGTCGCGAGCAGTACTTC.

V is TRBV28 and J is TRBJ1-4; D remains unclear. V was cut by 6 bases and J by 14 bases, with 13 bases left in between. The CDR3 covers 11 residues. Looked up from germline, CDR1 is MDHEN and CDR2 is SYDVKM. CDR3 amino acids: CASSLRMRLFF. Here the CDR3 DNA reads TGTGCCAGCAGCCTACGCATGAGGCTGTTTTTT. The full variable domain, in which reference TRBV28 and TRBJ1-4 provide the parts outside the CDR3, is DVKVTQSSRYLVKRTGEKVFLECVQDMDHENMFWYRQDPGLGLRLIYFSYDVKMKEKGDIPEGYSVSREKKERFSLILESASTNQTSMYLCASSLRMRLFFGSGTQLSVL.

The chain has TRBV7-9 and TRBJ1-4; TRBD1 aligns across 8 bases. CDR1 SEHNR and CDR2 FQNEAQ come from the germline V gene (reference sequence). The CDR3 extends over 17 amino acids. J gave up 7 bases and V 1 base, and 11 bases lay outside the gene matches. CDR3 protein: CASSLGQHRGKSEKLFF. DNA for the CDR3: TGTGCCAGCAGCTTAGGCCAACACAGGGGGAAAAGTGAAAAACTGTTTTTT.

This chain joins TRBV27 and TRBJ2-3; 8 bases agree with TRBD2. Germline trimming cut 4 bases from V and 0 bases from J; bases unmatched to any gene: 6. Germline V gene data show CDR1 as MNHEY and CDR2 as SMNVEV (reference sequence). The CDR3 runs to 16 residues. CDR3 amino acids: CASSSLSGASTDTQYF. The DNA of the CDR3 is TGTGCCAGCAGTTCCCTTAGCGGGGCTAGCACAGATACGCAGTATTTT.

The chain recombines TRBV5-1 with TRBJ2-5, with TRBD2 matching 8 bases. CDR3 size: 16 residues. The germline V gene has CDR1 SGHRS and CDR2 YFSETQ. V shed 3 bases and J 4 bases; nucleotides not matched to a gene: 11. CDR3 sequence reads: CASSSAPGTSGETQYF. The CDR3 DNA sequence: TGCGCCAGCAGCTCGGCACCCGGGACTAGTGGAGAGACCCAGTACTTC.

This chain connects TRBV7-6 to TRBJ2-7, with 14 bases identical to TRBD2. The CDR3 runs to 14 residues. The germline V gene has CDR1 SGHVS and CDR2 FNYEAQ. V lost 5 bases and J lost 5; bases outside the gene matches: 2. The CDR3 region has the DNA TGTGCCAGCAGCAGGGGACTAGCGGGAGACGAGCAGTACTTC. The encoded protein is CASSRGLAGDEQYF.

This chain connects TRBV7-2 to TRBJ2-1; perhaps TRBD1 as D (6 bases). The CDR3 is 15 residues long. CDR1 is SGHTA, CDR2 FQGNSA, per germline. Trimming removed 6 bases from V and 0 bases from J, with 12 bases in between. This chain's CDR3 is CASSGTGSSYNEQFF. CDR3 coding DNA: TGTGCCAGCAGTGGAACAGGGAGCTCCTACAATGAGCAGTTCTTC.

The chain has TRBV6-1 and TRBJ2-2; D uncertain. CDR1 MNHNS and CDR2 SASEGT come from the germline V gene. Between the trimmed V and J ends, which lost 2 bases and 2 bases, there was a span of 6 bases. The CDR3 totals 14 residues. The CDR3 DNA reads as TGTGCCAGCAGTGAAATTTTAAACACCGGGGAGCTGTTTTTT. Translation: CASSEILNTGELFF.

This chain joins TRBV5-6 and TRBJ2-7; tentative D call: TRBD1 (6 bases). Trimming stripped 6 bases from V and 3 bases from J, with 7 bases between. The V gene's germline CDR1 is SGHDT and CDR2 YYEEEE. The CDR3 covers 11 residues. CDR3 DNA sequence: TGTGCCAGCAAGGGGGACTACGAGCAGTACTTC. Translation: CASKGDYEQYF. Based on the CDR3 plus reference TRBV5-6 and TRBJ2-7, the full variable domain is DAGVTQSPTHLIKTRGQQVTLRCSPKSGHDTVSWYQQALGQGPQFIFQYYEEEERQRGNFPDRFSGHQFPNYSSELNVNALLLGDSALYLCASKGDYEQYFGPGTRLTVT.

The chain is built from TRBV5-8 and TRBJ2-7, with 10 nucleotides matching TRBD2. Germline V CDR1 and CDR2: SGHTS, YDEGEE. V was pared by 5 bases and J by 3 bases, with 11 bases of the junction left unmatched. The CDR3 loop spans 16 amino acids. CDR3 sequence reads: CASRESTSGTYYEQYF. The CDR3 DNA follows: TGTGCCAGCAGAGAATCCACTAGCGGGACGTACTACGAGCAGTACTTC.

The chain joins TRBV30 to TRBJ1-2; 7 bases map to TRBD1. In germline, CDR1 is GTSNPN, CDR2 SVGIG (reference sequence). V lost 0 bases, J lost 4 bases, and 5 bases stayed unmatched. The CDR3 is made up of 14 amino acids. CDR3 DNA: TGTGCCTGGAGTGTACGACAGGGAGTCTATGGCTACACCTTC. It encodes CAWSVRQGVYGYTF.

The chain carries TRBV7-8 and TRBJ2-7; no clear D gene. CDR3 length: 13 residues. Looked up from germline, CDR1 is SGHVS and CDR2 is FQNEAQ. V lost 2 bases and J 2 bases, leaving 7 bases between the germline ends. The CDR3 bases are TGTGCCAGCAGCTTACGGTCCACCTACGAGCAGTACTTC. Amino acid sequence: CASSLRSTYEQYF.